This TCR beta chain was recorded in a study of T-cell reconstitution after alpha-beta-depleted transplantation in children. Preparation of the TCRbeta library was carried out with unique molecular identifiers. TCRdb used MiXCR to reprocess the PCR reads, holding one entry per CDR3 protein. Of roughly 500,000 distinct CDR3 sequences listed, under 15% are singletons. Germline CDR1 and CDR2: MNHNS and SASEGT. This CDR3 is 14 amino acids long. The trim removed 7 bases at V and 4 bases at J, leaving 8 bases unmatched. The chain is built from TRBV6-1 and TRBJ2-3, with 7 bases fitting TRBD1. The receptor was isolated from a human donor who donated a stem cell graft to a child with combined immunodeficiency. Material: PBMCs from the stem cell graft donor, obtained from the stem cell graft. The CDR3 DNA reads TGTGCCAGCAACCCGGGACAGATCCCAGATACGCAGTATTTT. It specifies CASNPGQIPDTQYF.